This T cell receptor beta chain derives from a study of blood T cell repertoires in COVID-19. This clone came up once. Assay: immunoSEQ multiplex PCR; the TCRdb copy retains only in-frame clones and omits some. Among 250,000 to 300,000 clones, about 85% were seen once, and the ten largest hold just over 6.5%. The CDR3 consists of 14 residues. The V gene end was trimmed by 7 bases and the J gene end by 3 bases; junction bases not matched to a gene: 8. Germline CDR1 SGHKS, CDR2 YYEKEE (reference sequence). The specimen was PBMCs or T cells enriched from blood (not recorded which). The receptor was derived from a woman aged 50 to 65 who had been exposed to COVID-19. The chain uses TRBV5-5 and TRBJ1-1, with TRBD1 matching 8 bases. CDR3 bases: TGTGCCAGCCAAGCGACAGGGGTGGACACTGAAGCTTTCTTT. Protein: CASQATGVDTEAFF.